The 3 T cell receptor beta chains presented below share a single source sample, sequenced in a study of graft-versus-host responses after intestinal transplantation. Here immunoSEQ multiplex PCR was the method, and the copy in TCRdb shows in-frame clones only, minus some. The repertoire holds 8,500 to 11,000 clones, with roughly a third as singletons. The culture paired around 200,000 irradiated violet-dye-labeled stimulators with around 200,000 CFSE-labeled responders. Sequences were derived from alloreactive CD8+ T cells from a mixed lymphocyte reaction culture, sampled before intestinal transplant. Subset specified: CFSE-low proliferating T cells sorted from roughly 6-day pre-transplant mixed lymphocyte reaction (GvH or HvG direction). These TCRs come from a human patient who received an intestinal transplant.

The CDR3 sequence: CASSFSGRAYEQYF. In DNA, the CDR3 is TGTGCCAGCAGTTTTAGCGGGAGGGCCTACGAGCAGTACTTC. The rearrangement joins TRBV27 to TRBJ2-7, with 11 bases lining up with TRBD2. Germline V gives CDR1 MNHEY, CDR2 SMNVEV (reference sequence). V lost 3 bases to trimming and J lost 2 bases; unmatched junction nucleotides: 0. This CDR3 spans 14 amino acids.

The chain employs TRBV11-2 and TRBJ2-1, with 7 bases matching TRBD2. The CDR3 covers 16 residues. CDR1 and CDR2 (germline): SGHAT, FQNNGV. Trimming removed 6 bases from V and 0 bases from J; junction bases left unmatched: 8. Here the CDR3 reads CASSLFSGPSYNEQFF. The CDR3 DNA follows: TGTGCCAGCAGTTTATTTAGCGGGCCCTCCTACAATGAGCAGTTCTTC.

The chain couples TRBV28 to TRBJ1-5; D is unclear. The CDR3 totals 14 residues. The germline V gene has CDR1 MDHEN and CDR2 SYDVKM. The germline V and J ends were trimmed by 5 bases and 7 bases, with 15 bases remaining between them. CDR3 nucleotides: TGTGCCAGCAGTCTAGAGGGTTTCGAACAGCCCCAGCATTTT. The encoded protein is CASSLEGFEQPQHF.